Sequencing of this TCR beta chain was carried out in a study of CD8 T cell repertoires and HIV-1 epitope variants. At the level of the study: T cells were stimulated with Twenty-five Gag and Nef peptides separately. Tested: three Gag epitope families, Nef HW9 and YT9. 1M T cells were kept uncultured as a baseline.

Note on this clone: Its cognate antigen is unknown.

The V gene's germline CDR1 is SQVTM and CDR2 ANQGSEA. CDR3 size: 11 residues. V lost 4 bases, J lost 4 bases, and 7 bases lay in between. Sequencing used immunoSEQ multiplex PCR; TCRdb keeps in-frame clones, though not all of them. Among roughly 5,000 clones listed, approximately 71% were seen once. This clonotype was obtained from a male donor with HIV. Specimen: cultured CD8+ T cells derived from PBMCs. This sequence joins TRBV29-1 and TRBJ1-1; D gene uncertain. The CDR3 region is CSVGVFTEAFF. The CDR3 DNA reads as TGCAGCGTTGGGGTGTTCACTGAAGCTTTCTTT.